This TCR beta chain came from a study of blood T cell repertoires in COVID-19. Study-wide background: COVID-19 samples, acute and convalescent, were from the United States, Italy and Spain. PBMCs, B-cell-depleted T cells, or T cells provided the cDNA or gDNA that made up the material.

The V gene lost 0 bases and the J gene lost 6 bases, with 13 bases spanning the gap. CDR3 length equals 15 residues. Germline V gives CDR1 SGHRS, CDR2 YFSETQ. Authors' methods: Researchers report that nucleated cell counts were estimated from reference gene primer amplification. TCRdb's table, derived via immunoSEQ multiplex PCR, lists solely in-frame clones and lacks some. The D gene and trimming were derived from the DNA, and the V and J assignments and clone size from that table. Here the sample spans some 260,000 clones, about 90% being singletons. Sequencing was done on a sample of peripheral blood. The rearrangement joins TRBV5-1 to TRBJ2-1; no reliable D call. This receptor was obtained from a man between 18 and 35 years old with active or convalescent COVID-19. CDR3 DNA: TGCGCCAGCAGCTTGGCACAGCTGATAAGCAATGAGCAGTTCTTC. Its protein is CASSLAQLISNEQFF.